This TCR beta chain appears in the sequencing data of a study of control samples from healthy donors and cancer patients. Repertoires were generated with immunoSEQ multiplex PCR, while TCRdb's copy carries only in-frame clones and drops some. This table has 90,000 to 130,000 clones, approximately 82% appearing once. The CDR3 spans 13 residues. V lost 3 bases and J lost 3, with 8 bases in between. Germline CDR1 and CDR2: MNHEY and SMNVEV (reference sequence). With respect to this clone: The same CDR3 is also encoded by other DNA sequences in this sample.

This TCR was recovered from a man younger than 35 in good health. The chain couples TRBV27 to TRBJ1-2; no definite D call. The sample consisted of blood. The CDR3 protein is CASSFGPYYGYTF. CDR3 bases: TGTGCCAGCAGTTTCGGTCCGTACTATGGCTACACCTTC.